Shown below are 25 T cell receptor beta chains from a single sample sequenced in a study of human T cells and chemical hapten exposure. TCRdb independently ran MiXCR on the RACE reads; one entry per CDR3 protein. Among a few hundred thousand distinct CDR3 sequences listed, around 5.5% were seen once. Time point meaning: pre-sensitization, week 0. As to treatment: therapeutic diphenylcyclopropenone sensitization with weekly scalp DPC. The sample was whole blood, taken in connection with sensitization to the hapten diphenylcyclopropenone (DPC). The receptors stem from a young woman with alopecia areata. Some clones in this sample may be carry-over from other donors' samples.

This clonotype has ten or more counts. The chain is built from TRBV3-1 and TRBJ2-2; D is perhaps TRBD1 (5 bases). The germline V gene encodes CDR1 LGHDT and CDR2 YNNKEL (reference sequence). The CDR3 totals 13 residues. V gave up 2 bases and J gave up 6 bases, with 7 bases separating them. The CDR3, as DNA: TGTGCCAGCAGCCAAAGGGGTTCCGGGGAGCTGTTTTTT. This codes for CASSQRGSGELFF.

There are a few counts of this clonotype. The chain uses TRBV5-1 and TRBJ2-4; TRBD1 matches 9 bases. This CDR3 is built from 16 residues. In germline, CDR1 is SGHRS, CDR2 YFSETQ. V trimming: 0 bases; J trimming: 1 base; junction bases outside the gene matches: 2. The CDR3 here is CASSLEQGAAKNIQYF. As DNA, the CDR3 is TGCGCCAGCAGCTTGGAACAGGGGGCTGCCAAAAACATTCAGTACTTC.

This clonotype showed up just a few times. The chain employs TRBV11-2 and TRBJ2-4, with D maybe TRBD1 (5 bases). This CDR3 spans 15 amino acids. V lost 6 bases and J 4 bases, leaving 16 bases between the germline ends. CDR1 and CDR2 from the germline V gene are SGHAT and FQNNGV. CDR3 protein: CASSPVVGVKNIQYF. In DNA, the CDR3 is TGTGCCAGCAGTCCCGTTGTAGGGGTAAAAAACATTCAGTACTTC.

This clonotype has more than one count but fewer than ten. The V call is TRBV10-3, the J call TRBJ2-7; 9 bases fit TRBD1. V dropped 8 bases and J dropped 5; count of bases not matched to a gene: 7. Germline V lookup: CDR1 ENHRY, CDR2 SYGVKD. The CDR3 has 13 amino acids. The CDR3 loop reads CAIGRTGDDEQYF. Here the CDR3 DNA reads TGTGCCATCGGGCGGACAGGGGACGACGAGCAGTACTTC.

This clonotype has just a few counts. The chain links TRBV4-3 to TRBJ1-1; 7 bases map to TRBD1. V was clipped by 3 bases and J by 5 bases; unmatched bases: 6. The CDR3 runs 14 residues. In germline, CDR1 is LGHNA, CDR2 YSLEER. In DNA, the CDR3 is TGCGCCAGCAGCCATCCCGACAGGGCTACTGAAGCTTTCTTT. Encoded protein: CASSHPDRATEAFF.

This clonotype was seen at least ten times. The chain carries TRBV3-1 and TRBJ1-4, with D unclear. CDR1 and CDR2 (germline): LGHDT, YNNKEL (reference sequence). The CDR3 loop spans 15 amino acids. V lost 1 base to trimming and J lost 3 bases, with 9 bases between them. CDR3 residues: CASSQASGANEKLFF. The CDR3 DNA sequence: TGTGCCAGCAGCCAAGCTTCCGGGGCTAATGAAAAACTGTTTTTT.

This clonotype was detected a few times. The rearrangement joins TRBV20-1 to TRBJ1-1, with D perhaps matching TRBD1 (5 bases). The V and J ends lost 6 bases and 3 bases respectively, with 14 bases between them. CDR1 is DFQATT and CDR2 is SNEGSKA in the germline V gene (reference sequence). The CDR3 loop spans 13 amino acids. The CDR3 here is CSASRVWDTEAFF. CDR3 in DNA: TGCAGTGCCAGCAGGGTATGGGACACTGAAGCTTTCTTT.

There are many counts of this clonotype. At one end, the junction sequence differs from germline, possibly due to a read error. The CDR3 region has the DNA TGTGCTAGCAGCTTCCCCGATGACAGAGCTGCTGACGGAATGGAGACCCAGTACTTC. Translated: CASSFPDDRAADGMETQYF. The chain links TRBV7-7 to TRBJ2-5, with a tentative D call TRBD1 (5 bases). Per germline, CDR1 SSHAT and CDR2 FNYEAQ (reference sequence). The CDR3 covers 19 residues.

This clonotype has just a few counts. As DNA, the CDR3 is TGCAGCGTTGAAGATCTTCCGGGGAACTATGGCTACACCTTC. This gives the protein CSVEDLPGNYGYTF. V gene TRBV29-1 combines with J gene TRBJ1-2, with D unclear. Germline CDR1 and CDR2: SQVTM and ANQGSEA. This CDR3 region has 14 residues. Trimming left V 0 bases short and J 2 bases short, with 10 bases between.

This clonotype was picked up a small number of times. The CDR3 region is CAIGVGTEAFF. The CDR3 DNA follows: TGTGCCATCGGGGTGGGCACTGAAGCTTTCTTT. The chain is built from TRBV10-3 and TRBJ1-1; D not resolved. The CDR3 spans 11 residues. Trimming removed 8 bases at V and 4 bases at J, with 8 bases between. Germline V gene data show CDR1 as ENHRY and CDR2 as SYGVKD.

This clonotype was counted ten times or more. V and J are TRBV5-6 and TRBJ1-5; D is ambiguous. Trimming left V 1 base short and J 4 bases short, with 9 bases between. Germline loops: CDR1 SGHDT, CDR2 YYEEEE. The CDR3 spans 14 residues. The CDR3 reads CASSLYSGNQPQHF. The CDR3 coding sequence is TGTGCCAGCAGCTTGTATTCGGGGAATCAGCCCCAGCATTTT. Variable domain in full (rest from reference TRBV5-6 and TRBJ1-5): DAGVTQSPTHLIKTRGQQVTLRCSPKSGHDTVSWYQQALGQGPQFIFQYYEEEERQRGNFPDRFSGHQFPNYSSELNVNALLLGDSALYLCASSLYSGNQPQHFGDGTRLSIL.

The sample holds many counts of this clonotype. This rearrangement joins TRBV6-1 to TRBJ2-6; unclear D gene. Trimming took off 3 bases at V and 0 bases at J, with 6 bases between the two ends. The CDR3 has 15 residues. Per the germline V gene, CDR1 is MNHNS and CDR2 is SASEGT. The CDR3 spells CASSEWGSGANVLTF. The CDR3 DNA follows: TGTGCCAGCAGTGAGTGGGGCTCTGGGGCCAACGTCCTGACTTTC.

The chain employs TRBV29-1 and TRBJ2-1; TRBD1 is a possible D gene (5 bases). The length of the CDR3 is 14 residues. V lost 4 bases, J lost 6 bases, and 16 bases lay in between. Germline CDR1 SQVTM, CDR2 ANQGSEA. Written as DNA, the CDR3 is TGCAGCGTTGCACGGTTGATGACAGTCAATGAGCAGTTCTTC. Translation gives CSVARLMTVNEQFF.

This clonotype showed up many times. The chain carries TRBV4-2 and TRBJ1-1; no definite D call. Germline V gene sequence: CDR1 LGHNA, CDR2 YNFKEQ. The CDR3 contains 13 residues. Trimming took 5 bases from V and 2 from J, leaving 9 bases between them. The DNA of the CDR3 is TGTGCCAGCAGCACAAGGGTAAACACTGAAGCTTTCTTT. This translates into CASSTRVNTEAFF.

This clonotype was recorded many times. The genes are TRBV6-5 and TRBJ2-5; no definite D call. V lost 2 bases and J lost 4, with 8 bases in between. The V gene's germline CDR1 is MNHEY and CDR2 SVGAGI. The CDR3 totals 13 residues. CDR3 sequence: CASSYERGETQYF. The CDR3 DNA is TGTGCCAGCAGTTACGAAAGAGGAGAGACCCAGTACTTC.

With respect to this clonotype: With a much larger clone just one base away, this may be a read error. The V and J genes are TRBV3-1 and TRBJ1-1, with D possibly being TRBD1 (5 bases). Germline assignment: CDR1 LGHDT and CDR2 YNNKEL (reference sequence). V was pared by 3 bases and J by 1 base, with 6 bases between. The CDR3 spans 13 residues. This CDR3 is CASSHGQNTEAFF. Written as DNA, the CDR3 is TGTGCCAGCAGCCACGGACAGAACACTGAAGCTTTCTTT.

The CDR3 region has the DNA TGCAGTGCTAGAAGTGGGACAGTCTCACCCCTCCACTTT. Its protein is CSARSGTVSPLHF. The chain has TRBV20-1 and TRBJ1-6; 7 bases line up with TRBD1. CDR1 is DFQATT, CDR2 SNEGSKA, per germline (reference sequence). The length of the CDR3 is 13 residues. V trimming: 2 bases; J trimming: 10 bases; junction bases outside the gene matches: 5.

This clonotype was recorded a few times. The V and J genes are TRBV5-6 and TRBJ2-6; either TRBD1 or TRBD2 may supply D (5 bases each). Germline CDR1 SGHDT, CDR2 YYEEEE. V lost 4 bases, J lost 2 bases, and 10 bases lay in between. The CDR3 contains 15 residues. CDR3 amino acids: CASSLGTPGANVLTF. In DNA, the CDR3 is TGTGCCAGCAGCCTGGGGACCCCTGGGGCCAACGTCCTGACTTTC.

This clonotype was counted ten times or more. The chain recombines TRBV7-2 with TRBJ2-3, with D possibly TRBD1 on 6 matching bases. The CDR3 runs 14 residues. Germline lookup yields CDR1 SGHTA and CDR2 FQGNSA. Trimming shortened V by 5 bases and J by 2 bases, and 11 bases separated the two germline ends. Here the CDR3 DNA reads TGTGCCAGCAGCATACAGGGCTACACAGATACGCAGTATTTT. Translating it yields CASSIQGYTDTQYF.

The V call is TRBV24-1, the J call TRBJ2-5; D could derive from TRBD1 or TRBD2 (5 bases each). V was trimmed by 6 bases and J by 3 bases, leaving 10 bases between them. CDR3 size: 13 residues. From germline, CDR1 is KGHDR and CDR2 SFDVKD. CDR3 coding DNA: TGTGCCACCAGTTCCGGGGCCAAAGAGACCCAGTACTTC. Its protein is CATSSGAKETQYF.

This clonotype was seen repeatedly, ten times or more. The gene calls are TRBV21-1 and TRBJ1-4; the table names TRBD1, a call not compared with the DNA. TRBV21-1 is assigned pseudogene status. CDR3 length: 16 residues. CDR3 nucleotides: TGTGCCAGCAGCTCCCGGTCGGGACAGGGGGCTGAAAAACTGTTTTTT. Translation: CASSSRSGQGAEKLFF.

This clonotype was detected many times. V usage is TRBV4-3 and J usage is TRBJ1-2, with 12 bases fitting TRBD1. Trimming removed 3 bases from V and 6 bases from J; junction bases left unmatched: 5. The CDR3 is 15 amino acids. Germline lookup yields CDR1 LGHNA and CDR2 YSLEER. The DNA for the CDR3 is TGCGCCAGCAGCCACGGGACAGGGGGCGCGGATGGCTACACCTTC. Protein: CASSHGTGGADGYTF.

This clonotype appeared many times. The chain links TRBV7-9 to TRBJ2-7, with 7 bases that match TRBD1. V trimming: 1 base; J trimming: 6 bases; junction bases outside the gene matches: 6. Germline V gene lookup returns CDR1 SEHNR and CDR2 FQNEAQ (reference sequence). The CDR3 has 14 amino acids. The chain's CDR3 is CASSLDSGQLEQYF. The CDR3 DNA is TGTGCCAGCAGCTTAGATTCGGGACAGCTCGAGCAGTACTTC.

This clonotype appeared many times. The chain recombines TRBV10-3 with TRBJ2-7; 7 bases align to TRBD1. Unmatched junction bases numbered 4, after V lost 3 bases and J lost 5 bases. The V gene's germline CDR1 is ENHRY and CDR2 SYGVKD. CDR3 length: 13 residues. CDR3 DNA sequence: TGTGCCATCAGTGACAGGGGGTTAGACGAGCAGTACTTC. Translated: CAISDRGLDEQYF.

This clonotype was counted a few times. The chain carries TRBV7-2 and TRBJ2-5, with a weak D call TRBD2 (5 bases). The CDR3 covers 13 residues. Germline V gene lookup returns CDR1 SGHTA and CDR2 FQGNSA. Deletions cut 8 bases from V and 3 bases from J, with 13 bases between. CDR3 coding DNA: TGTGCCAGCGGTCCTAGAGCGGAAGAGACCCAGTACTTC. Protein: CASGPRAEETQYF.